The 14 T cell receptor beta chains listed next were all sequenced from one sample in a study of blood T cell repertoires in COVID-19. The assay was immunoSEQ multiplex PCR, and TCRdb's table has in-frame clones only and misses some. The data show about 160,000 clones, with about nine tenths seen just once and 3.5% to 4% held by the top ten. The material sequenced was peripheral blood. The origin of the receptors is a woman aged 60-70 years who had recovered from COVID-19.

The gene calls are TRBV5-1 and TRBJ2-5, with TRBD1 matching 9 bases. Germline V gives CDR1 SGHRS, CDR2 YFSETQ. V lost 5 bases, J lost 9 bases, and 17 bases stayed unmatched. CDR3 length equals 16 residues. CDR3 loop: CASSVTGTGRFGAQYF. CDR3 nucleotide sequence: TGCGCCAGCAGTGTAACCGGGACAGGGCGCTTTGGAGCCCAGTACTTC.

In DNA form, the CDR3 reads TGTGCCAGCACCCCCCCCGGGACAGATGGCTACACCTTC. Amino acids: CASTPPGTDGYTF. The chain couples TRBV28 to TRBJ1-2; TRBD1 aligns across 7 bases. The CDR3 runs to 13 residues. The germline V gene encodes CDR1 MDHEN and CDR2 SYDVKM. V trimming: 7 bases; J trimming: 6 bases; junction bases outside the gene matches: 8.

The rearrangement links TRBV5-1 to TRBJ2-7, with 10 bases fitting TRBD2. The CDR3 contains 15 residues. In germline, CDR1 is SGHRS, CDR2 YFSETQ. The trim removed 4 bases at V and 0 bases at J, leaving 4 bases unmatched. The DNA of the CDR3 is TGCGCCAGCAGCCCGAGCGGGGGGGCCTCCTACGAGCAGTACTTC. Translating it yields CASSPSGGASYEQYF.

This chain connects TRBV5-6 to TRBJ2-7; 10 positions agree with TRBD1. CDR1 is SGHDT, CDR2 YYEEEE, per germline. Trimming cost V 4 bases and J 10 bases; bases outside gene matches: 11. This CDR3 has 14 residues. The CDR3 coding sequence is TGTGCCAGCAGCCCTGGACAGGGGGAAGTCGCACAGTACTTC. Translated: CASSPGQGEVAQYF.

CDR3 sequence: CASSLAGREGFNEKLFF. The CDR3 DNA reads TGCGCCAGCAGCTTGGCCGGCAGGGAGGGGTTTAATGAAAAACTGTTTTTT. The rearrangement uses TRBV5-1 and TRBJ1-4; possibly TRBD1 for D (5 bases). Deletions cut 0 bases from V and 4 bases from J, with 16 bases between. CDR1 is SGHRS, CDR2 YFSETQ, per germline. This CDR3 is 17 amino acids long.

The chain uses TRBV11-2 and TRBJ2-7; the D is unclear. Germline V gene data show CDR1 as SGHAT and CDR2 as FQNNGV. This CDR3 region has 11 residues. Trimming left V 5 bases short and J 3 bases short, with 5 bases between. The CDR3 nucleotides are TGTGCCAGCAGCCCTAACTACGAGCAGTACTTC. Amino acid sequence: CASSPNYEQYF. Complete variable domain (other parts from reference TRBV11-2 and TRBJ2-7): EAGVAQSPRYKIIEKRQSVAFWCNPISGHATLYWYQQILGQGPKLLIQFQNNGVVDDSQLPKDRFSAERLKGVDSTLKIQPAKLEDSAVYLCASSPNYEQYFGPGTRLTVT.

The CDR3 reads CASSRGRGLGEKLFF. CDR3 DNA sequence: TGTGCCAGCAGTCGTGGTCGGGGGTTAGGTGAAAAACTGTTTTTT. The V call is TRBV7-8, the J call TRBJ1-4, with D tentatively TRBD1 (5 bases). The CDR3 is 15 residues long. Per germline, CDR1 SGHVS and CDR2 FQNEAQ. Trimming took 6 bases from V and 7 from J, leaving 18 bases between them.

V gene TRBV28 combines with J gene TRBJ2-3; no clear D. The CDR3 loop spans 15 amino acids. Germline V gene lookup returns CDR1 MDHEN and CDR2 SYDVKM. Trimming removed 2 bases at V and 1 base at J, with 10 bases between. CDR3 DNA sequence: TGTGCCAGCAGTTTACTGGCCCCCGGCACAGATACGCAGTATTTT. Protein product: CASSLLAPGTDTQYF.

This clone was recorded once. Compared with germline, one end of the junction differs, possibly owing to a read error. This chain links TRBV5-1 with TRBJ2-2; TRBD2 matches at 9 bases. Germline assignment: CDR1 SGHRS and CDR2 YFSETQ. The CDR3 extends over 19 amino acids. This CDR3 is CASSLVGFAGGPKTGELFF. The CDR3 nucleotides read TGCGCCAGCAGCTTGGTCGGCTTCGCGGGGGGGCCGAAAACCGGGGAGCTGTTTTTT.

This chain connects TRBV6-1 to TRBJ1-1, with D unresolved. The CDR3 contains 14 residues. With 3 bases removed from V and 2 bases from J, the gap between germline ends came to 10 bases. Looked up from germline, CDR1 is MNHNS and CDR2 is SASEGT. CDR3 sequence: CASSDTALNTEAFF. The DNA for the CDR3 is TGTGCCAGCAGTGACACAGCTTTAAACACTGAAGCTTTCTTT.

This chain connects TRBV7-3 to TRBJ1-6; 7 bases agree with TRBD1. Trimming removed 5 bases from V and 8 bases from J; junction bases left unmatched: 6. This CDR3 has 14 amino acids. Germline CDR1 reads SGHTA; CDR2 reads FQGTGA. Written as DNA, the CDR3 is TGTGCCAGCAGCCCCGGGACAGACGATTCACCCCTCCACTTT. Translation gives CASSPGTDDSPLHF.

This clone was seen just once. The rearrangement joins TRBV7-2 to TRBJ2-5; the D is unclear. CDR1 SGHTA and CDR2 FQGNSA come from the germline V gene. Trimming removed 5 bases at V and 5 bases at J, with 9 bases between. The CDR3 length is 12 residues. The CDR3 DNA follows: TGTGCCAGCAGCCAATACGGGGAGACCCAGTACTTC. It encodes CASSQYGETQYF.

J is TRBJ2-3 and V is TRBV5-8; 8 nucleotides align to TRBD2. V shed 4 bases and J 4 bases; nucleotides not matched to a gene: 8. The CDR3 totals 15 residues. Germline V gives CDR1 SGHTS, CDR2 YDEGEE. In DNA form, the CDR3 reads TGTGCCAGCAGCCAGCGGGGGCTTTACGCAGATACGCAGTATTTT. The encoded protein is CASSQRGLYADTQYF. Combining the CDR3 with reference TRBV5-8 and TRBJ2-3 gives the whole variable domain EAGVTQSPTHLIKTRGQQATLRCSPISGHTSVYWYQQALGLGLQFLLWYDEGEERNRGNFPPRFSGRQFPNYSSELNVNALELEDSALYLCASSQRGLYADTQYFGPGTRLTVL.

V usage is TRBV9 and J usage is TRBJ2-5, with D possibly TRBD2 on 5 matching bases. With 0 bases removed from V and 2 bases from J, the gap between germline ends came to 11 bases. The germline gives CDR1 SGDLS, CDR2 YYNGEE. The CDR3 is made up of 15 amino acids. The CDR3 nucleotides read TGTGCCAGCAGCGTAGGACTACTTAAGCAAGAGACCCAGTACTTC. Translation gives CASSVGLLKQETQYF.